A single T cell receptor beta chain is shown here with its context. These data originate in a study of blood T cell repertoires in COVID-19. About the research overall: The study drew acute and convalescent COVID-19 samples from the United States, Italy and Spain.

Per the original methods: Estimates of nucleated cell counts were drawn from the amplification of reference gene primers. Sequencing used immunoSEQ multiplex PCR; TCRdb keeps in-frame clones, though not all of them. V, J and clone size were drawn from that table, and D and trimming were deduced from the DNA. The profile shows nearly 200,000 clones, almost 85% of them singletons. The CDR3 is made up of 15 amino acids. Trimming removed 8 bases from V and 0 bases from J, with 14 bases in between. Germline values: CDR1 MGHDK, CDR2 SYGVNS. Sequencing used peripheral blood. The J gene is TRBJ1-5, the V gene TRBV25-1, with TRBD1 as a possible D gene (6 bases). The receptor was isolated from a human donor with acute or convalescent COVID-19. The donor label of this sample is uncertain. Here the CDR3 DNA reads TGTGCCAGCGGGGGCGACCTACTTAGCAATCAGCCCCAGCATTTT. It codes for CASGGDLLSNQPQHF. The variable domain in full, completed from reference TRBV25-1 and TRBJ1-5, reads EADIYQTPRYLVIGTGKKITLECSQTMGHDKMYWYQQDPGMELHLIHYSYGVNSTEKGDLSSESTVSRIRTEHFPLTLESARPSHTSQYLCASGGDLLSNQPQHFGDGTRLSIL.